These T cell receptor beta chains were read from a single sample in a study of T cells after yellow fever vaccination. TCRdb itself ran the 5' RACE reads through MiXCR, one entry per CDR3 protein. The sample consists of roughly 310,000 distinct CDR3 sequences, approximately 3.8% of them appearing once. The sample was PBMCs, taken on the day of the yellow fever booster vaccination. All receptors derive from a man between 18 and 29 years old who received the YFV17D yellow fever vaccine. The CDR3 runs from the conserved cysteine through the conserved F or W. D genes are given only for firm matches. Expanded clones get a size class; other rows say once, few or many, or leave the size out.

J: TRBJ2-7; size: few; D: -; V: TRBV6-5; DNA: TGTGCCAGCAGTTACTCTAATCCAGTCCCTGACTACGAGCAGTACTTC; CDR3: CASSYSNPVPDYEQYF
J: TRBJ1-5; size: -; D: TRBD1; V: TRBV6-2/TRBV6-3; DNA: TGTGCCAGCAGTTTCCACCTAAGGGGGCGCCTAGTTCAGCCCCAGCATTTT; CDR3: CASSFHLRGRLVQPQHF
J: TRBJ2-1; size: many; D: TRBD1; V: TRBV5-1; DNA: TGCGCCAGCAGCTTCATATCAGGGGGCCATTACAATGAGCAGTTCTTC; CDR3: CASSFISGGHYNEQFF
J: TRBJ2-3; size: many; D: -; V: TRBV7-8; DNA: TGTGCCACAGGGGACGGAGCAAGAGATACGCAGTATTTT; CDR3: CATGDGARDTQYF
J: TRBJ2-1; size: few; D: TRBD1; V: TRBV20-1; DNA: TGCAGTGCTAGAGATTCCGGGACAGGGGGCTGGAATGAGCAGTTCTTC; CDR3: CSARDSGTGGWNEQFF
J: TRBJ2-1; size: many; D: TRBD2; V: TRBV10-3; DNA: TGTGCCATCAGTGCGCAGCGGGGGGACTACAATGAGCAGTTCTTC; CDR3: CAISAQRGDYNEQFF
J: TRBJ2-7; size: many; D: -; V: TRBV6-1; DNA: TGTGCCAGCAGACAGGTCGCCTACGAGCAGTACTTC; CDR3: CASRQVAYEQYF
J: TRBJ2-6; size: many; D: TRBD1; V: TRBV5-1; DNA: TGCGCCAGCAGCTTTTTGGGACAGGGGGCCGGGGCCAACGTCCTGACTTTC; CDR3: CASSFLGQGAGANVLTF
J: TRBJ2-3; size: -; D: -; V: TRBV5-1; DNA: TGCGCCAGCAGCCCTAACCAAGGCACAGATACGCAGTATTTT; CDR3: CASSPNQGTDTQYF
J: TRBJ2-1; size: many; D: -; V: TRBV5-1; DNA: TGCGCCACCCGGAGTGGGTCCTACAATGAGCAGTTCTTC; CDR3: CATRSGSYNEQFF
J: TRBJ1-6; size: few; D: -; V: TRBV15; DNA: TGTGCCACCAGCAGAGAGGCGAGGGGATTGGGTTCACCCCTCCACTTT; CDR3: CATSREARGLGSPLHF
J: TRBJ2-1; size: many; D: -; V: TRBV5-4; DNA: TGTGCCAGCAGCTTGGAGAGGGGTGAGCAGTTCTTC; CDR3: CASSLERGEQFF
J: TRBJ2-5; size: many; D: TRBD1; V: TRBV29-1; DNA: TGCAGCGTTGCGGGACAGGGAGGAGAGACCCAGTACTTC; CDR3: CSVAGQGGETQYF
J: TRBJ1-6; size: many; D: TRBD1; V: TRBV5-1; DNA: TGCGCCAGCAGCTTGGAGGGACAGGTTGAGAATTCACCCCTCCACTTT; CDR3: CASSLEGQVENSPLHF
J: TRBJ2-5; size: few; D: TRBD2; V: TRBV5-1; DNA: TGCGCCAGCAGCACCACCGGGACTAGCGGGGTCGGGACCCAGTACTTC; CDR3: CASSTTGTSGVGTQYF
J: TRBJ2-5; size: few; D: TRBD2; V: TRBV4-2; DNA: TGTGCCAGCAGCCAGAACCTAGCGGAGGAGACCCAGTACTTC; CDR3: CASSQNLAEETQYF
J: TRBJ1-3; size: many; D: -; V: TRBV4-2; DNA: TGTGCCAGCAGCCAAGACACAGACTCCAGCTCTGGAAACACCATATATTTT; CDR3: CASSQDTDSSSGNTIYF
J: TRBJ1-1; size: -; D: TRBD1; V: TRBV6-5; DNA: TGTGCCAGCAGTTACTCCACAGGGGCAAACGCGGACACTGAAGCTTTCTTT; CDR3: CASSYSTGANADTEAFF
J: TRBJ2-7; size: many; D: -; V: TRBV2; DNA: TGTGCCAGCAGGGGCCCCGGGCAGTACGAGCAGTACTTC; CDR3: CASRGPGQYEQYF
J: TRBJ2-7; size: -; D: TRBD1; V: TRBV20-1; DNA: TGCAGTGCTAGATCGGGACAGGGAGGATGGGAGCAGTACTTC; CDR3: CSARSGQGGWEQYF
J: TRBJ1-2; size: many; D: TRBD1; V: TRBV7-2; DNA: TGTGCCAGTGGGGACAGTCGTAAAGGCTACACCTTC; CDR3: CASGDSRKGYTF
J: TRBJ1-6; size: many; D: -; V: TRBV21-1; DNA: TGTGCCAGTGAACTTTCACCCCTCCACTTT; CDR3: CASELSPLHF
J: TRBJ2-1; size: many; D: -; V: TRBV12-3/TRBV12-4; DNA: TGTGCCAGCAGTAACCGGGACGTGGACAATGAGCAGTTCTTC; CDR3: CASSNRDVDNEQFF